The 24 T cell receptor beta chains presented below share a single source sample, sequenced in a study of T cell repertoires in cytomegalovirus infection. Their specific antigens are unknown. TCRdb re-analysed the reads in MiXCR, keeping a single row per CDR3 protein. Here the sample spans about 890,000 distinct CDR3 sequences, approximately 31% being singletons. Sequenced here: cultured CD8+ T cells from PBMCs, sampled from culture after CMV antigen stimulation. Source of these receptors: a human donor in good health (CMV status not recorded). Some clones in this sample may be carry-over from other donors' samples.

This clonotype has at least ten counts. The gene calls are TRBV7-2 and TRBJ1-6; D is perhaps TRBD1 (5 bases). The germline V gene encodes CDR1 SGHTA and CDR2 FQGNSA. The V gene lost 1 base and the J gene lost 10 bases, with 8 bases spanning the gap. The CDR3 length is 13 residues. The DNA of the CDR3 is TGTGCCAGCAGCTTAGAGGGGTCCTCACCCCTCCACTTT. Translation: CASSLEGSSPLHF.

This clonotype was seen only a few times. This chain links TRBV5-4 with TRBJ2-4, with TRBD1 as a possible D gene (5 bases). CDR1 and CDR2 from the germline V gene are SGHNT and YYREEE (reference sequence). V dropped 0 bases and J dropped 1 base, with 14 bases sitting between them. CDR3 length: 17 amino acids. CDR3 residues: CASSLEVGRVAKNIQYF. The CDR3 coding sequence is TGTGCCAGCAGCTTGGAGGTGGGCAGGGTTGCCAAAAACATTCAGTACTTC.

The rearrangement joins TRBV6-5 to TRBJ2-2, with D possibly being TRBD2 (5 bases). From germline, CDR1 is MNHEY and CDR2 SVGAGI. Trimming pared 5 bases from V and 7 bases from J, leaving 11 bases between. This CDR3 region has 13 residues. CDR3 nucleotide sequence: TGTGCCAGCAGTCCCCGGGGAAACGGGGAGCTGTTTTTT. As protein: CASSPRGNGELFF.

This clonotype was found a few times. V is TRBV6-1 and J is TRBJ1-2, with TRBD1 matching 8 bases. Looked up from germline, CDR1 is MNHNS and CDR2 is SASEGT. With V trimmed by 6 bases and J by 4 bases, 10 bases remained unmatched. The CDR3 totals 15 residues. The CDR3 bases are TGTGCCAGCAGCCCGACAGGGGCGCAGGGCTATGGCTACACCTTC. Translated: CASSPTGAQGYGYTF.

The CDR3, as DNA: TGTGCTAGTGGTTTGGAAGATCGGGCAGGGAAGGGCTATGGCTACACCTTC. Protein sequence: CASGLEDRAGKGYGYTF. This chain connects TRBV12-5 to TRBJ1-2; a possible D gene is TRBD1 (5 bases). Germline loops: CDR1 LGHNT, CDR2 FRNRAP. Trimming took 1 base from V and 4 from J, leaving 19 bases between them. There are 17 residues in the CDR3. The complete variable domain, with remaining parts taken from reference TRBV12-5 and TRBJ1-2, reads DARVTQTPRHKVTEMGQEVTMRCQPILGHNTVFWYRQTMMQGLELLAYFRNRAPLDDSGMPKDRFSAEMPDATLATLKIQPSEPRDSAVYFCASGLEDRAGKGYGYTFGSGTRLTVV.

This clonotype was recorded a few times. The chain couples TRBV12-3 or TRBV12-4 to TRBJ1-2, with TRBD1 as a possible D gene (6 bases). The CDR3 contains 14 residues. V dropped 3 bases and J dropped 4 bases, with 12 bases sitting between them. This CDR3 reads CASSLSWGLYGYTF. The DNA of the CDR3 is TGTGCCAGCAGTTTGTCTTGGGGGCTCTATGGCTACACCTTC.

This chain connects TRBV4-3 to TRBJ2-7; tentative D call: TRBD1 (5 bases). The germline V gene encodes CDR1 LGHNA and CDR2 YSLEER. Trimming removed 3 bases from V and 1 base from J, with 7 bases in between. The CDR3 contains 13 residues. The CDR3 here is CASSQDISYEQYV. The DNA for the CDR3 is TGCGCCAGCAGCCAGGACATATCCTACGAGCAGTACGTC.

The chain carries TRBV7-9 and TRBJ2-2, with D possibly matching TRBD1 (5 bases). From germline, CDR1 is SEHNR and CDR2 FQNEAQ (reference sequence). Between the trimmed V and J ends, which lost 5 bases and 0 bases, there was a span of 13 bases. The CDR3 runs 16 residues. Here the CDR3 DNA reads TGTGCCAGCAGCCCTTTCCAAGGGGCGAACACCGGGGAGCTGTTTTTT. Protein product: CASSPFQGANTGELFF.

The V and J genes are TRBV5-6 and TRBJ1-6, with D perhaps TRBD1 (5 bases). Germline CDR1 is SGHDT and CDR2 is YYEEEE. The CDR3 contains 14 residues. Trimming shortened V by 2 bases and J by 5 bases, and 8 bases separated the two germline ends. In DNA, the CDR3 is TGTGCCAGCAGCTTCGGGGCAAATAATTCACCCCTCCACTTT. Its protein product is CASSFGANNSPLHF.

The rearrangement joins TRBV2 to TRBJ1-5; 7 bases match TRBD1. Germline CDR1 and CDR2: SNHLY and FYNNEI. Unmatched junction bases numbered 9, after V lost 6 bases and J lost 4 bases. The CDR3 contains 15 residues. The CDR3 sequence is CASSPLTGANQPQHF. CDR3 nucleotide sequence: TGTGCCAGCAGCCCACTCACAGGGGCAAATCAGCCCCAGCATTTT.

This clonotype was seen a few times. This rearrangement joins TRBV5-5 to TRBJ2-7; the D gene is possibly TRBD1 (6 bases). Germline CDR1 reads SGHKS; CDR2 reads YYEKEE (reference sequence). This CDR3 is built from 15 residues. V was pared by 3 bases and J by 3 bases, with 16 bases between. As DNA, the CDR3 is TGTGCCAGCAGCTCGCCCGGGGACACCTACTACGAGCAGTACGTC. Translating it yields CASSSPGDTYYEQYV.

This chain links TRBV10-3 with TRBJ1-1, with 7 bases lining up with TRBD1. Germline lookup yields CDR1 ENHRY and CDR2 SYGVKD. The CDR3 runs to 14 residues. V was clipped by 6 bases and J by 1 base; unmatched bases: 5. CDR3 coding DNA: TGTGCCATCAGAACGGGACAGCAGAACACTGAAGCTTTCTTT. Amino acid sequence: CAIRTGQQNTEAFF.

The chain uses TRBV28 and TRBJ1-5, with a tentative D call TRBD1 (6 bases). This CDR3 has 13 amino acids. The germline V gene has CDR1 MDHEN and CDR2 SYDVKM. V was clipped by 6 bases and J by 7 bases, with 13 bases between them. DNA for the CDR3: TGTGCCAGCAGCCTATCAGGGGAACAGCCCCAGCATTTT. Residues: CASSLSGEQPQHF.

The sample holds a few counts of this clonotype. A junction end diverges from the germline sequence, so it may reflect a read error. The rearrangement links TRBV6-2 or TRBV6-3 to TRBJ1-6; D unclear. Germline CDR1 is MNHEY and CDR2 is SVGEGT. This CDR3 has 13 residues. CDR3 nucleotide sequence: TGTGCCAGCAGTTACTCCTTTAATTCACCCCTCCACTTT. Translated: CASSYSFNSPLHF.

The genes are TRBV27 and TRBJ2-1; no firm D call. CDR3 length: 16 residues. Trimming pared 2 bases from V and 5 bases from J, leaving 16 bases between. Looked up from germline, CDR1 is MNHEY and CDR2 is SMNVEV (reference sequence). The CDR3 DNA is TGTGCCAGCAGTTTACGGTGGGGAACCAATAACAATGAGCAGTTCTTC. It translates to CASSLRWGTNNNEQFF.

This clonotype was recorded a few times. The rearrangement links TRBV6-2 or TRBV6-3 to TRBJ1-5, with D tentatively TRBD1 (6 bases). V lost 7 bases and J 4 bases, leaving 14 bases between the germline ends. The CDR3 covers 14 residues. The germline V gene encodes CDR1 MNHEY and CDR2 SVGEGT. The CDR3 DNA is TGTGCCAGCACTCAGGACAGACATAATCAGCCCCAGCATTTT. It is translated as CASTQDRHNQPQHF.

This chain joins TRBV6-6 and TRBJ2-3; 7 nucleotides agree with TRBD2. With V trimmed by 2 bases and J by 3 bases, 2 bases remained unmatched. The CDR3 loop spans 14 amino acids. Looked up from germline, CDR1 is MNHNY and CDR2 is SVGAGI (reference sequence). CDR3 DNA: TGTGCCAGCAGTTACGGGAGGGCAACAGATACGCAGTATTTT. It yields the protein CASSYGRATDTQYF.

This clonotype has just a few counts. The V and J genes are TRBV7-9 and TRBJ2-1; TRBD1 matches 8 bases. V lost 1 base to trimming and J lost 5 bases; unmatched junction nucleotides: 10. The CDR3 has 17 amino acids. In germline, CDR1 is SEHNR, CDR2 FQNEAQ (reference sequence). The CDR3 loop is CASSLEGRQGPNNEQFF. The CDR3 DNA reads TGTGCCAGCAGCTTAGAAGGTCGACAGGGGCCAAACAATGAGCAGTTCTTC.

The chain uses TRBV10-3 and TRBJ2-5, with 8 bases that match TRBD1. The germline V gene has CDR1 ENHRY and CDR2 SYGVKD. The CDR3 is 13 amino acids. V was pared by 7 bases and J by 1 base, with 2 bases of the junction left unmatched. The CDR3 DNA reads as TGTGCCATCATGGGGACAGGCCAAGAGACCCAGTACTTC. Protein: CAIMGTGQETQYF.

This clonotype came up a few times. The rearrangement uses TRBV27 and TRBJ2-7, with D maybe TRBD1 (6 bases). Germline CDR1 is MNHEY and CDR2 is SMNVEV (reference sequence). This CDR3 has 15 residues. V shed 7 bases and J shed 3 bases, with 19 bases lying between them. The DNA of the CDR3 is TGTGCCAGCACCGGCAGGGGTCCGAGGGGCTACGAGCAGTACTTC. This codes for CASTGRGPRGYEQYF.

CDR3 residues: CASSAGQLYLIHSPLHF. The CDR3 nucleotides read TGTGCCAGCAGCGCGGGACAGCTCTACCTCATACATTCACCCCTCCACTTT. This rearrangement joins TRBV7-2 to TRBJ1-6; the match to TRBD1 covers 7 bases. With 5 bases clipped from V and 8 bases from J, the junction kept 15 bases outside the gene matches. The germline V gene encodes CDR1 SGHTA and CDR2 FQGNSA. CDR3 length: 17 residues.

This chain uses TRBV6-1 with TRBJ2-1, with unresolved D. This CDR3 has 11 amino acids. The ends were cut back, 7 bases at V and 9 bases at J, with 10 bases in the middle. Germline loops: CDR1 MNHNS, CDR2 SASEGT. CDR3 in amino acids: CASTDTTEQFF. CDR3 nucleotide sequence: TGTGCCAGCACAGATACCACTGAGCAGTTCTTC.

In this sample, this clonotype turned up many times. This chain connects TRBV7-2 to TRBJ1-2, with 7 bases aligning to TRBD1. This CDR3 comprises 12 residues. V gave up 10 bases and J gave up 6 bases; unmatched junction bases: 8. Germline V gene lookup returns CDR1 SGHTA and CDR2 FQGNSA. The CDR3 DNA reads TGTGCCACCCGACAGGGATTGGATGGCTACACCTTC. Translating gives CATRQGLDGYTF.

The gene calls are TRBV2 and TRBJ2-3, with TRBD1 matching over 7 bases. Germline trimming cut 7 bases from V and 0 bases from J; bases unmatched to any gene: 10. The length of the CDR3 is 16 residues. Germline-derived CDR1 and CDR2 are SNHLY and FYNNEI. CDR3 loop: CASITDRTLSTDTQYF. In DNA form, the CDR3 reads TGTGCCAGCATTACGGACAGGACCCTTAGCACAGATACGCAGTATTTT.